These 20 T cell receptor beta chains share one sample of origin, sequenced in a study of blood T cell repertoires in COVID-19. Profiling relied on immunoSEQ multiplex PCR, and the TCRdb table lists in-frame clones only, not all of them. The sample lists approximately 230,000 clones, around 87% occurring once. Sequences were obtained from PBMCs or T cells enriched from blood (not recorded which). The origin of the receptors is a woman aged 25 to 45 with acute COVID-19.

This rearrangement joins TRBV25-1 to TRBJ1-2, with D maybe TRBD1 (5 bases). Trimming stripped 3 bases from V and 0 bases from J, with 14 bases between. Per germline, CDR1 MGHDK and CDR2 SYGVNS. There are 16 residues in the CDR3. In nucleotides, the CDR3 is TGTGCCAGCAGTGACACAAGTACAGGAACTAACTATGGCTACACCTTC. It codes for CASSDTSTGTNYGYTF.

The count of this clone is one. The chain uses TRBV6-6 and TRBJ2-3; D may be TRBD1 (6 bases). The CDR3 consists of 13 residues. Trimming stripped 8 bases from V and 2 bases from J, with 11 bases between. The germline V gene has CDR1 MNHNY and CDR2 SVGAGI (reference sequence). CDR3: CASLGGVTDTQYF. CDR3 sequence (DNA): TGTGCCAGCCTAGGGGGTGTCACAGATACGCAGTATTTT.

The chain combines TRBV6-2 or TRBV6-3 with TRBJ1-2; D is perhaps TRBD1 (5 bases). Per germline, CDR1 MNHEY and CDR2 SVGEGT. The V end was cut by 2 bases, the J end by 7 bases, with 17 bases between. This CDR3 is built from 15 residues. CDR3 nucleotide sequence: TGTGCCAGCAGTTACGACGCGGGGCGAGGGGCTGGCTACACCTTC. Translation gives CASSYDAGRGAGYTF.

The V call is TRBV5-1, the J call TRBJ2-3; 7 bases align to TRBD2. CDR3 size: 15 residues. Germline V gives CDR1 SGHRS, CDR2 YFSETQ. Trimming took 0 bases from V and 3 from J; bases not matched to a gene: 4. CDR3 DNA sequence: TGCGCCAGCAGCTTGGCGGGGGGAATGACAGATACGCAGTATTTT. It translates to CASSLAGGMTDTQYF. The full variable domain, completed using reference TRBV5-1 and TRBJ2-3, is KAGVTQTPRYLIKTRGQQVTLSCSPISGHRSVSWYQQTPGQGLQFLFEYFSETQRNKGNFPGRFSGRQFSNSRSEMNVSTLELGDSALYLCASSLAGGMTDTQYFGPGTRLTVL.

J is TRBJ2-5 and V is TRBV28, with 11 bases aligning to TRBD2. The CDR3 totals 17 residues. Trimming cost V 5 bases and J 1 base; bases outside gene matches: 9. Germline CDR1 reads MDHEN; CDR2 reads SYDVKM. CDR3 sequence: CASSTTTSGGLQETQYF. CDR3 in DNA: TGTGCCAGCAGTACAACTACTAGCGGGGGCCTCCAAGAGACCCAGTACTTC.

About this clone itself: The same CDR3 is also encoded by other DNA sequences in this sample. The genes are TRBV30 and TRBJ1-5, with D perhaps TRBD1 (6 bases). This CDR3 is 15 amino acids long. The V end was cut by 0 bases, the J end by 2 bases, with 11 bases between. Germline assignment: CDR1 GTSNPN and CDR2 SVGIG (reference sequence). This chain's CDR3 is CAWSVRAGGNQPQHF. CDR3 bases: TGTGCCTGGAGTGTCCGGGCAGGGGGCAATCAGCCCCAGCATTTT.

J is TRBJ2-3 and V is TRBV12-3 or TRBV12-4; D is undetermined. This CDR3 is built from 12 residues. The V gene lost 10 bases and the J gene lost 4 bases, with 12 bases spanning the gap. For the CDR3, the DNA is TGTGCCATCCTTAGTGAGGCAGATACGCAGTATTTT. Its translation: CAILSEADTQYF.

CDR3 bases: TGTGCCAGCAGTTGGAGTAGCAGCTACGAGCAGTACTTC. It codes for CASSWSSSYEQYF. J is TRBJ2-7 and V is TRBV27; D unclear. V was pared by 4 bases and J by 3 bases, with 10 bases between. The germline gives CDR1 MNHEY, CDR2 SMNVEV (reference sequence). The CDR3 is 13 amino acids.

CDR3 bases: TGTGCCAGCAGCCCAGCGGGGGGGCGGGGCACAGATACGCAGTATTTT. This codes for CASSPAGGRGTDTQYF. The gene calls are TRBV7-9 and TRBJ2-3, with 10 bases fitting TRBD2. Germline V gene data show CDR1 as SEHNR and CDR2 as FQNEAQ (reference sequence). The CDR3 is made up of 16 amino acids. Unmatched junction bases numbered 6, after V lost 5 bases and J lost 1 base.

This clone was seen a handful of times. This rearrangement joins TRBV10-2 to TRBJ1-1, with 8 positions matching TRBD1. In germline, CDR1 is WSHSY, CDR2 SAAADI. CDR3 size: 13 residues. Trimming removed 5 bases from V and 11 bases from J; junction bases left unmatched: 10. Here the CDR3 DNA reads TGCGCCAGCAGTTCCCGGGACAGGAATTCGGCTTTCTTT. Translation: CASSSRDRNSAFF.

V is TRBV2 and J is TRBJ1-5, with 10 positions matching TRBD1. The V segment lost 7 bases and the J segment 2 bases; nucleotides outside the gene matches: 2. The CDR3 consists of 14 residues. Looked up from germline, CDR1 is SNHLY and CDR2 is FYNNEI. CDR3 DNA sequence: TGTGCCAGCACCGGACAGGGGGGCAATCAGCCCCAGCATTTT. Residues: CASTGQGGNQPQHF. Complete variable domain (other parts from reference TRBV2 and TRBJ1-5): EPEVTQTPSHQVTQMGQEVILRCVPISNHLYFYWYRQILGQKVEFLVSFYNNEISEKSEIFDDQFSVERPDGSNFTLKIRSTKLEDSAMYFCASTGQGGNQPQHFGDGTRLSIL.

The chain joins TRBV10-2 to TRBJ1-2; 9 nucleotides align to TRBD1. Germline CDR1 is WSHSY and CDR2 is SAAADI. This CDR3 has 14 residues. Unmatched junction bases numbered 1, after V lost 4 bases and J lost 1 base. The CDR3 is CASSGGQGNYGYTF. The CDR3 DNA is TGCGCCAGCAGTGGGGGACAGGGTAACTATGGCTACACCTTC.

The chain uses TRBV27 and TRBJ1-5; TRBD1 is a possible D gene (5 bases). The ends were cut back, 4 bases at V and 6 bases at J, with 22 bases in the middle. Per the germline V gene, CDR1 is MNHEY and CDR2 is SMNVEV (reference sequence). This CDR3 is built from 17 residues. The CDR3 DNA reads as TGTGCCAGCAGTTCGGCCCTCGGGGGGGAGGGTAGTCAGCCCCAGCATTTT. It codes for CASSSALGGEGSQPQHF.

The V call is TRBV2, the J call TRBJ2-7, with D perhaps TRBD1 (7 bases). The V and J ends lost 4 bases and 1 base respectively, with 14 bases between them. Germline assignment: CDR1 SNHLY and CDR2 FYNNEI. The CDR3 contains 15 residues. The CDR3 nucleotides are TGTGCCAGCAGTGTTCCAGGGGGGACTTCCTACGAGCAGTACTTC. As protein: CASSVPGGTSYEQYF.

The genes are TRBV3-1 (or the pseudogene TRBV3-2) and TRBJ2-2, with 9 bases matching TRBD1. V shed 4 bases, J shed 12 bases, and the junction held 9 bases outside the gene matches. The V gene's germline CDR1 is LGHDT and CDR2 YNNKEL (reference sequence). The CDR3 covers 14 residues. The CDR3 here is CASSPKGQGLKLFF. The CDR3 DNA sequence: TGTGCCAGCAGCCCAAAAGGACAGGGGCTGAAGCTGTTTTTT.

The rearrangement uses TRBV7-3 and TRBJ2-5; perhaps TRBD2 as D (5 bases). V was cut by 4 bases and J by 3 bases, with 9 bases left in between. Germline V gene lookup returns CDR1 SGHTA and CDR2 FQGTGA. The CDR3 is 13 amino acids. CDR3: CASSSLAKETQYF. The DNA of the CDR3 is TGTGCCAGCAGCTCGTTAGCGAAAGAGACCCAGTACTTC.

This rearrangement joins TRBV19 to TRBJ2-3, with D possibly being TRBD2 (6 bases). Looked up from germline, CDR1 is LNHDA and CDR2 is SQIVND (reference sequence). CDR3 length: 14 amino acids. V was pared by 8 bases and J by 1 base, with 13 bases between. CDR3 sequence (DNA): TGTGCCAGTCGGGAGCGGATCGGCACAGATACGCAGTATTTT. It codes for CASRERIGTDTQYF.

The chain carries TRBV9 and TRBJ2-7; 12 nucleotides match TRBD2. The CDR3 sequence is 17 residues long. The trim removed 4 bases at V and 4 bases at J, leaving 12 bases unmatched. In germline, CDR1 is SGDLS, CDR2 YYNGEE. The CDR3 DNA is TGTGCCAGCAGCCCGTCTAGCGGGGGGGCCCAGAGTTACGAGCAGTACTTC. Its protein product is CASSPSSGGAQSYEQYF.

The CDR3: CASSKGVQETQYF. DNA for the CDR3: TGTGCCAGCAGCAAGGGAGTTCAAGAGACCCAGTACTTC. The chain couples TRBV11-2 to TRBJ2-5, with D tentatively TRBD2 (5 bases). The CDR3 has 13 amino acids. The germline V gene encodes CDR1 SGHAT and CDR2 FQNNGV. V was cut by 5 bases and J by 2 bases, with 9 bases left in between.

The V gene is TRBV7-9, the J gene TRBJ2-5, with 7 bases identical to TRBD2. Germline V gene data show CDR1 as SEHNR and CDR2 as FQNEAQ (reference sequence). The CDR3 consists of 17 residues. After removal of 2 bases from V and 0 bases from J, the junction contained 9 bases not matched to a gene. The CDR3 is CASSLPAFGGYQETQYF. As DNA, the CDR3 is TGTGCCAGCAGCTTACCCGCCTTCGGGGGGTACCAAGAGACCCAGTACTTC.